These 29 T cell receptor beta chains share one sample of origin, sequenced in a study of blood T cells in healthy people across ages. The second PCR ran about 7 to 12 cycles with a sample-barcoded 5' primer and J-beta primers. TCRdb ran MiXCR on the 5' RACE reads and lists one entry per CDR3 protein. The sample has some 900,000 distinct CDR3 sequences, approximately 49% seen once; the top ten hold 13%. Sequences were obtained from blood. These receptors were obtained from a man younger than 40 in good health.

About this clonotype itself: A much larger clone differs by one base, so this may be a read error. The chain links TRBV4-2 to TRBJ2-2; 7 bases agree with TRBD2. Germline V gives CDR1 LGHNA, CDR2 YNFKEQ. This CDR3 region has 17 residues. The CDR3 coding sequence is TGTGCCAGCAGCCAAGAGGGGGGGATGAGGAACGCCGGGGAGCTGTTTTTT. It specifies CASSQEGGMRNAGELFF.

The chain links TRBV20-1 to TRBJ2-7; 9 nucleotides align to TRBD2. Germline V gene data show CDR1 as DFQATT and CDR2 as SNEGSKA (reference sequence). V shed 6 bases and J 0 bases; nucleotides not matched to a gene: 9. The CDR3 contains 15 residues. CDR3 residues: CSAPDLAGSSYEQYF. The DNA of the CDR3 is TGCAGTGCACCCGATCTAGCGGGGAGCTCCTACGAGCAGTACTTC.

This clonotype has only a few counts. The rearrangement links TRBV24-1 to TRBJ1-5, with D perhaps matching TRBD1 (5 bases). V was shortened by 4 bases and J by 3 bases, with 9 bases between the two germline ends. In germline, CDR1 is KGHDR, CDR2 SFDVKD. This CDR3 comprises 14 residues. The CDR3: CATSDRQNNQPQHF. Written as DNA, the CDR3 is TGTGCCACCAGTGACAGACAGAACAATCAGCCCCAGCATTTT.

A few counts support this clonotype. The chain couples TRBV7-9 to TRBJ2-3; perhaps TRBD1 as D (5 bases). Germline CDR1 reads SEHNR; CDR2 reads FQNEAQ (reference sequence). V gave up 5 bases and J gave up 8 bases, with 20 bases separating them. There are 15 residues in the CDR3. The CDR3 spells CASSPPSSSQGTQYF. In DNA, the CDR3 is TGTGCCAGCAGCCCCCCGAGTTCTTCCCAGGGTACGCAGTATTTT. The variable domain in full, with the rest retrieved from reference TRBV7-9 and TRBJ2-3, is DTGVSQNPRHKITKRGQNVTFRCDPISEHNRLYWYRQTLGQGPEFLTYFQNEAQLEKSRLLSDRFSAERPKGSFSTLEIQRTEQGDSAMYLCASSPPSSSQGTQYFGPGTRLTVL.

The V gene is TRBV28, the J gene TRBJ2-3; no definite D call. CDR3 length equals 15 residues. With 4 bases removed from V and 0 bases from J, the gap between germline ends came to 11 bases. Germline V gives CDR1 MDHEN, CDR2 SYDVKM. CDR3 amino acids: CASSSVEPSTDTQYF. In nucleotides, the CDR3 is TGTGCCAGCAGTTCTGTCGAACCTAGCACAGATACGCAGTATTTT.

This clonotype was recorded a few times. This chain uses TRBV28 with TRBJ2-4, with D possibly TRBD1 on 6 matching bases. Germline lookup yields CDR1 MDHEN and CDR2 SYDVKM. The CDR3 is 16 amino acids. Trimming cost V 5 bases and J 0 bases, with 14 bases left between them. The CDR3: CASSRGQTLAKNIQYF. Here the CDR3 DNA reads TGTGCCAGCAGTCGTGGACAGACCTTAGCCAAAAACATTCAGTACTTC.

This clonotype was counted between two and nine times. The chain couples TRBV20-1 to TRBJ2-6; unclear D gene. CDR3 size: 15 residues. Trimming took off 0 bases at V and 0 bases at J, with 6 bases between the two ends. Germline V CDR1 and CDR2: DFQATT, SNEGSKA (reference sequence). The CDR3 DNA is TGCAGTGCTAGAGAAGGAGCCTCTGGGGCCAACGTCCTGACTTTC. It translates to CSAREGASGANVLTF.

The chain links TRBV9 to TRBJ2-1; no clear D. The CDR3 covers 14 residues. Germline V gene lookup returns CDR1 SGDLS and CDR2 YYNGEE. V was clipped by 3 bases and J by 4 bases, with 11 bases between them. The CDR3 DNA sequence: TGTGCCAGCAGCGAACGGACGGAGTACAATGAGCAGTTCTTC. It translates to CASSERTEYNEQFF. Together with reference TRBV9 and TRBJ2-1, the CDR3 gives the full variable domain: DSGVTQTPKHLITATGQRVTLRCSPRSGDLSVYWYQQSLDQGLQFLIQYYNGEERAKGNILERFSAQQFPDLHSELNLSSLELGDSALYFCASSERTEYNEQFFGPGTRLTVL.

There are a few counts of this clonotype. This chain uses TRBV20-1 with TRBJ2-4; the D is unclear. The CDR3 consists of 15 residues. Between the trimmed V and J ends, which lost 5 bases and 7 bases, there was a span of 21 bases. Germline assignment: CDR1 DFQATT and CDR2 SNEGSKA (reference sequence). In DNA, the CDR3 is TGCAGTGCTCCCCCCGGTGATGATGCCTTTAACATTCAGTACTTC. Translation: CSAPPGDDAFNIQYF.

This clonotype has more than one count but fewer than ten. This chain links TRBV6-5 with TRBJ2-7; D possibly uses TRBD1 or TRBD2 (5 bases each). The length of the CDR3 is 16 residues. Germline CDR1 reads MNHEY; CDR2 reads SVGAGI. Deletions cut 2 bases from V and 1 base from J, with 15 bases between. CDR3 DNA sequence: TGTGCCAGCAGTTACAGGGACGGTGGAAAGTCCTACGAGCAGTACTTC. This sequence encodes CASSYRDGGKSYEQYF.

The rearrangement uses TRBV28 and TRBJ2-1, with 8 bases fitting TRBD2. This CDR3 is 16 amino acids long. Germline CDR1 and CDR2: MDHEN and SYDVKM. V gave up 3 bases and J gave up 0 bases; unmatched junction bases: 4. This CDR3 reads CASSLISGNSYNEQFF. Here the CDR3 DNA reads TGTGCCAGCAGTTTGATTAGCGGGAACTCCTACAATGAGCAGTTCTTC.

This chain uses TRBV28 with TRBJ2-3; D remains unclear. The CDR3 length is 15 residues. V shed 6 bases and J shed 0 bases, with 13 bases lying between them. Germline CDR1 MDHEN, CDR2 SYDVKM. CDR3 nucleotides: TGTGCCAGCAGCCTACATGGCCATAGCACAGATACGCAGTATTTT. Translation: CASSLHGHSTDTQYF. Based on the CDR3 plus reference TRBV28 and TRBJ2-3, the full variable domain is DVKVTQSSRYLVKRTGEKVFLECVQDMDHENMFWYRQDPGLGLRLIYFSYDVKMKEKGDIPEGYSVSREKKERFSLILESASTNQTSMYLCASSLHGHSTDTQYFGPGTRLTVL.

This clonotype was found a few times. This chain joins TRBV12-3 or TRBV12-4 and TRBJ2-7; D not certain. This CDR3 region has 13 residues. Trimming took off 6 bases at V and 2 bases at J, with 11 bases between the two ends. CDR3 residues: CASRDPYTYEQYF. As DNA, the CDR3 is TGTGCCAGCAGGGACCCCTATACCTACGAGCAGTACTTC.

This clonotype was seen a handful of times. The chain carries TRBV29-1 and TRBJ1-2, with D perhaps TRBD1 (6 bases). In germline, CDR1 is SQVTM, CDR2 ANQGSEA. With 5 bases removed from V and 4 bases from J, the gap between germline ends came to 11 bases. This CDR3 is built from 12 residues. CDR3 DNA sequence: TGCAGCGTTCTTTCAGGGGTCTATGGCTACACCTTC. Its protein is CSVLSGVYGYTF.

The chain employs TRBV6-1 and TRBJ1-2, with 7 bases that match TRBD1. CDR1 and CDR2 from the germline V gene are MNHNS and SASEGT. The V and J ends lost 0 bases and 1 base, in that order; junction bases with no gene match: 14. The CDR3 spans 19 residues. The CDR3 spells CASSEARLGYGTVNYGYTF. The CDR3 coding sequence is TGTGCCAGCAGTGAAGCCCGGCTCGGCTACGGGACAGTTAACTATGGCTACACCTTC.

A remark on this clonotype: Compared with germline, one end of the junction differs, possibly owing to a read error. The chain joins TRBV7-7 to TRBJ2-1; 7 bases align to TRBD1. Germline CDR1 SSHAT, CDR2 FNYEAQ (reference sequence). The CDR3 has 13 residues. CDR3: CASSTDRANEQFF. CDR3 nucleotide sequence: TGTGCTAGCAGCACCGACAGGGCCAATGAGCAGTTCTTC.

This CDR3 is CASGRGERNSPLHF. CDR3 coding DNA: TGTGCCAGCGGCCGTGGGGAGCGGAATTCACCCCTCCACTTT. The chain carries TRBV27 and TRBJ1-6, with D hard to call. The V end lost 8 bases, the J end lost 7 bases, and 15 bases lay between the germline ends. Per the germline V gene, CDR1 is MNHEY and CDR2 is SMNVEV (reference sequence). This CDR3 has 14 amino acids.

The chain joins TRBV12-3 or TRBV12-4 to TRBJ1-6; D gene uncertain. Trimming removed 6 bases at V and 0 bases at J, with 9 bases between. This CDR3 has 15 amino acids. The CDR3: CASRTESSYNSPLHF. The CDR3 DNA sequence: TGTGCCAGCAGAACGGAGAGCTCCTATAATTCACCCCTCCACTTT.

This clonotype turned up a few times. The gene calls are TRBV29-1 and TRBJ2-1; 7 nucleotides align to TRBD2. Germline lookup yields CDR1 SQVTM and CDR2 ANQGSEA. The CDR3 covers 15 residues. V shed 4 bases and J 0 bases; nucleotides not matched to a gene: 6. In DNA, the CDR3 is TGCAGCGTTGTGCCTAGCGGATACTCCTACAATGAGCAGTTCTTC. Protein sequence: CSVVPSGYSYNEQFF.

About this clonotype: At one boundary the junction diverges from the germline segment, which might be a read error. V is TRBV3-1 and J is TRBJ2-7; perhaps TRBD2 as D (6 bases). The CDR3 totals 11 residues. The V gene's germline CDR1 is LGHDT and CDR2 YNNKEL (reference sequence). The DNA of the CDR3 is TGCACCAGCAGCCGGGGGTACGAGCAGTACTTC. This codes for CTSSRGYEQYF.

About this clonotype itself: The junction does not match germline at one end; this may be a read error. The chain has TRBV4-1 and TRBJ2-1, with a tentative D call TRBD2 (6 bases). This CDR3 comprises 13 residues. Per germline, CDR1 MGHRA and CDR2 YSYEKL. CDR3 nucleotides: TGCGCCAGCAGCCGGGACTCCTACAATGCGCAGTTCTTC. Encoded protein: CASSRDSYNAQFF.

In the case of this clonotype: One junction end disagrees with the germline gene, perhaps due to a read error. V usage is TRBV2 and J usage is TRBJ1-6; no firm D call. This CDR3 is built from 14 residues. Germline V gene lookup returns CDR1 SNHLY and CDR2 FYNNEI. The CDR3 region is CVSSEMDSTRPLHF. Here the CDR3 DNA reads TGTGTCAGCAGTGAGATGGATTCCACAAGACCCCTCCACTTT.

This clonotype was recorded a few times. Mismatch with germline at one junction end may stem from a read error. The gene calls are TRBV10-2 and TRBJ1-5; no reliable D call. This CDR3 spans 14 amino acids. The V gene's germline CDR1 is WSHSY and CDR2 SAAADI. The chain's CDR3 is CASSVGGRNQPQHF. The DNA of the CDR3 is TGTGCCAGCAGTGTGGGAGGGAGGAATCAGCCCCAGCATTTT.

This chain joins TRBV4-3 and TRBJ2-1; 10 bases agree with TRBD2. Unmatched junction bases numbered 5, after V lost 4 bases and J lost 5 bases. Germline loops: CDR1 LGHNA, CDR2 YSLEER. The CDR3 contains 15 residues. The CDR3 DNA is TGCGCCAGCAGCCGCAGCGGGGGGGCCCACAATGAGCAGTTCTTC. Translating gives CASSRSGGAHNEQFF.

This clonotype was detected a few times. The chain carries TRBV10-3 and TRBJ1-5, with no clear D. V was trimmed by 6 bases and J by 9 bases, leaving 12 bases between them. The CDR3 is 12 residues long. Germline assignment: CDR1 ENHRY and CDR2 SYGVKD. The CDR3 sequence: CAISSDGRPQHF. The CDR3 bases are TGTGCCATCAGCTCGGACGGTCGGCCCCAGCATTTT.

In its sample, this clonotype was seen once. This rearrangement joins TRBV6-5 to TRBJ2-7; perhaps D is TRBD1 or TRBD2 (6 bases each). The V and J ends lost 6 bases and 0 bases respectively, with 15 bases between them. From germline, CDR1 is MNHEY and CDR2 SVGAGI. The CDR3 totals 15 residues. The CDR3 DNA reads TGTGCCAGCAGGGGAAGGGGGGTGAGCTCCTACGAGCAGTACTTC. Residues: CASRGRGVSSYEQYF.

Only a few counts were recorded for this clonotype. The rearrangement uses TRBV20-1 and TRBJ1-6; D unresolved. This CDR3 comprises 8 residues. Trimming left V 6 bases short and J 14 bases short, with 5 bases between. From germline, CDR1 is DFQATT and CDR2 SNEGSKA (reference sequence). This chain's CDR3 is CSARTLHF. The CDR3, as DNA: TGCAGTGCGCGCACCCTCCACTTT.

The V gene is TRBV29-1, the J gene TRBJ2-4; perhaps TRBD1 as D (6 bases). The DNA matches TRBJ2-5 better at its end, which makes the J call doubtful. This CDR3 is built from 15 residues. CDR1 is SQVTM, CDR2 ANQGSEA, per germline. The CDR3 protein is CSVGGQGIIQETQYF. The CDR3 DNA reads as TGCAGCGTTGGGGGCCAGGGGATCATCCAAGAGACCCAGTACTTC.

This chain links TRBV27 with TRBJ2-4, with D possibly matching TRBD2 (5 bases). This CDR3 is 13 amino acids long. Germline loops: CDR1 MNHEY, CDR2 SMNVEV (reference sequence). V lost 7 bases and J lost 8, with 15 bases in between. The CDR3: CASTDSFGDIQYF. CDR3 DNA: TGTGCCAGCACCGATAGTTTCGGGGACATTCAGTACTTC.